These T cell receptor beta chains were read from a single sample in a study of blood T cell repertoires in COVID-19. TCRdb keeps only in-frame clones here, not all; method: immunoSEQ multiplex PCR. The sample holds around 130,000 clones; around 81% are singletons and the top ten take 8.5% to 10%. Sequencing was carried out using peripheral blood. Every receptor here comes from a man aged 40-49 years with active or convalescent COVID-19. The CDR3 runs from the conserved cysteine through the conserved F or W. The order of the fields is CDR3 length, V gene, J gene, clone size, D gene, CDR3 protein, CDR3 DNA. D genes are given only for firm matches. Rows give clone size only sometimes, using once, few, many, or a class for an expanded clone.

length: 10
V: TRBV11-2
J: TRBJ2-7
size: NA
D: NA
CDR3: CASGTYEQYF
DNA: TGTGCCAGCGGCACCTACGAGCAGTACTTC

length: 16
V: TRBV19
J: TRBJ2-5
size: NA
D: TRBD2
CDR3: CASSTVRAGGLETQYF
DNA: TGTGCCAGTAGTACCGTAAGGGCGGGGGGTTTGGAGACCCAGTACTTC

length: 13
V: TRBV7-2
J: TRBJ1-1
size: NA
D: NA
CDR3: CASRGRLNTEAFF
DNA: TGTGCCAGCAGGGGGCGGCTGAACACTGAAGCTTTCTTT

length: 13
V: TRBV29-1
J: TRBJ2-7
size: NA
D: TRBD2
CDR3: CSARLAGPYEQYF
DNA: TGCAGCGCGCGACTAGCGGGGCCTTACGAGCAGTACTTC

length: 13
V: TRBV25-1
J: TRBJ1-5
size: few
D: TRBD1
CDR3: CASRAGQMSPQHF
DNA: TGTGCCAGCAGGGCGGGACAGATGTCGCCCCAGCATTTT

length: 12
V: TRBV2
J: TRBJ2-1
size: NA
D: TRBD1
CDR3: CASILAGGEQFF
DNA: TGTGCCAGCATACTCGCAGGGGGTGAGCAGTTCTTC

length: 13
V: TRBV10-3
J: TRBJ1-1
size: NA
D: NA
CDR3: CATAPLEVTEAFF
DNA: TGTGCCACAGCGCCCCTCGAGGTCACTGAAGCTTTCTTT

length: 13
V: TRBV27
J: TRBJ1-6
size: medium-sized
D: TRBD1
CDR3: CASGQGVGSPLHF
DNA: TGTGCCAGCGGACAGGGGGTGGGTTCACCCCTCCACTTT

length: 14
V: TRBV5-1
J: TRBJ2-5
size: NA
D: NA
CDR3: CASSFQAPQETQYF
DNA: TGCGCCAGCAGCTTCCAGGCTCCCCAAGAGACCCAGTACTTC

length: 16
V: TRBV7-2
J: TRBJ2-1
size: NA
D: NA
CDR3: CASSLVGGTVYNEQFF
DNA: TGTGCCAGCAGCTTAGTTGGGGGGACAGTATACAATGAGCAGTTCTTC

length: 16
V: TRBV5-4
J: TRBJ1-4
size: NA
D: NA
CDR3: CASSLLGGGGNEKLFF
DNA: TGTGCCAGCAGCTTGCTAGGAGGTGGCGGTAATGAAAAACTGTTTTTT

length: 14
V: TRBV9
J: TRBJ2-7
size: NA
D: NA
CDR3: CASSVGSDSYEQYF
DNA: TGTGCCAGCAGCGTAGGGTCAGACTCCTACGAGCAGTACTTC

length: 14
V: TRBV19
J: TRBJ1-3
size: NA
D: NA
CDR3: CASSLRSAGNTIYF
DNA: TGTGCCAGTAGCCTCCGGTCCGCTGGAAACACCATATATTTT

length: 15
V: TRBV7-2
J: TRBJ2-3
size: few
D: TRBD2
CDR3: CASSLLRGGTDTQYF
DNA: TGTGCCAGCAGCTTATTGCGGGGGGGCACAGATACGCAGTATTTT

length: 11
V: TRBV7-2
J: TRBJ2-5
size: NA
D: NA
CDR3: CASSPDREEYF
DNA: TGTGCCAGCAGCCCCGACAGGGAGGAGTACTTC

length: 15
V: TRBV5-1
J: TRBJ2-2
size: NA
D: TRBD1
CDR3: CASSTQDRATGELFF
DNA: TGCGCCAGCAGCACCCAGGACAGGGCGACCGGGGAGCTGTTTTTT

length: 14
V: TRBV7-3
J: TRBJ2-1
size: NA
D: NA
CDR3: CASSLTRGNNEQFF
DNA: TGTGCCAGCAGCTTAACACGGGGGAACAATGAGCAGTTCTTC

length: 14
V: TRBV2
J: TRBJ2-7
size: NA
D: TRBD1
CDR3: CASRPGQGPYEQYF
DNA: TGTGCCAGCCGCCCGGGACAGGGGCCCTACGAGCAGTACTTC

length: 15
V: TRBV7-2
J: TRBJ1-5
size: few
D: TRBD1
CDR3: CASSLEQGANQPQHF
DNA: TGTGCCAGCAGCTTAGAACAGGGGGCCAATCAGCCCCAGCATTTT

length: 20
V: TRBV24-1
J: TRBJ1-6
size: NA
D: NA
CDR3: CATSDFSWRQAPSYNSPLHF
DNA: TGTGCCACCAGTGATTTTAGCTGGCGGCAAGCTCCCTCATATAATTCACCCCTCCACTTT

length: 14
V: TRBV7-2
J: TRBJ1-1
size: NA
D: TRBD1
CDR3: CASSLGQGDTEAFF
DNA: TGTGCCAGCAGCTTGGGACAGGGAGACACTGAAGCTTTCTTT

length: 14
V: TRBV19
J: TRBJ2-3
size: NA
D: NA
CDR3: CASRVVSSTDTQYF
DNA: TGTGCCAGTCGGGTAGTATCTAGCACAGATACGCAGTATTTT

length: 14
V: TRBV9
J: TRBJ1-1
size: NA
D: NA
CDR3: CASSVIQGDTEAFF
DNA: TGTGCCAGCAGCGTAATCCAAGGGGACACTGAAGCTTTCTTT

length: 15
V: TRBV3-1/TRBV3-2
J: TRBJ2-7
size: NA
D: NA
CDR3: CASSQTAGNAYEQYF
DNA: TGTGCCAGCAGCCAAACGGCCGGGAACGCCTACGAGCAGTACTTC

length: 12
V: TRBV12-3/TRBV12-4
J: TRBJ1-2
size: NA
D: NA
CDR3: CASIGNRGGYTF
DNA: TGTGCCAGCATCGGAAATCGAGGCGGCTACACCTTC

length: 13
V: TRBV29-1
J: TRBJ2-3
size: NA
D: TRBD2
CDR3: CSVLAGGTDTQYF
DNA: TGCAGCGTTTTAGCGGGGGGCACTGATACGCAGTATTTT

length: 15
V: TRBV6-5
J: TRBJ1-2
size: NA
D: TRBD1
CDR3: CASSYGRQGLYGYTF
DNA: TGTGCCAGCAGTTACGGCCGACAGGGCCTCTATGGCTACACCTTC

length: 14
V: TRBV19
J: TRBJ1-1
size: NA
D: NA
CDR3: CASSILAVNTEAFF
DNA: TGTGCCAGTAGTATATTAGCAGTGAACACTGAAGCTTTCTTT

length: 17
V: TRBV2
J: TRBJ1-2
size: few
D: NA
CDR3: CASSEVGGGGNNYGYTF
DNA: TGTGCCAGCAGTGAAGTTGGGGGGGGCGGAAATAACTATGGCTACACCTTC

length: 13
V: TRBV29-1
J: TRBJ2-5
size: few
D: NA
CDR3: CSVVPGLGETQYF
DNA: TGCAGCGTTGTACCGGGACTCGGGGAGACCCAGTACTTC

length: 14
V: TRBV9
J: TRBJ2-7
size: NA
D: NA
CDR3: CASGEGHPSYEQYF
DNA: TGTGCCAGCGGGGAGGGACATCCTTCCTACGAGCAGTACTTC

length: 13
V: TRBV25-1
J: TRBJ1-1
size: NA
D: TRBD1
CDR3: CASSGQGASEAFF
DNA: TGTGCCAGCAGCGGACAGGGGGCCTCTGAAGCTTTCTTT

length: 12
V: TRBV5-3
J: TRBJ2-1
size: NA
D: NA
CDR3: CAGEGWVNEQFF
DNA: TGTGCCGGAGAGGGTTGGGTAAATGAGCAGTTCTTC

length: 18
V: TRBV30
J: TRBJ1-2
size: NA
D: TRBD1
CDR3: CAWSVTRTGDLANYGYTF
DNA: TGTGCCTGGAGTGTCACTCGGACAGGGGATTTGGCTAACTATGGCTACACCTTC

length: 15
V: TRBV27
J: TRBJ2-3
size: NA
D: TRBD2
CDR3: CASRTRVAGGYTQYF
DNA: TGTGCCAGCAGGACCCGGGTAGCGGGGGGGTATACGCAGTATTTT

length: 18
V: TRBV19
J: TRBJ2-2
size: NA
D: TRBD2
CDR3: CASSTLTGTAGGTGELFF
DNA: TGTGCCAGTAGTACTTTAACCGGGACCGCCGGGGGGACCGGGGAGCTGTTTTTT

length: 14
V: TRBV19
J: TRBJ2-7
size: NA
D: TRBD2
CDR3: CASTQGGAIYEQYF
DNA: TGTGCCAGTACCCAGGGAGGGGCTATCTACGAGCAGTACTTC

length: 13
V: TRBV14
J: TRBJ2-3
size: NA
D: NA
CDR3: CASSHSNMDTQYF
DNA: TGTGCCAGCAGCCATTCAAACATGGATACGCAGTATTTT

length: 15
V: TRBV5-4
J: TRBJ2-7
size: once
D: TRBD1
CDR3: CASSLDPGQGNEQYF
DNA: TGTGCCAGCAGCTTGGACCCGGGACAGGGGAACGAGCAGTACTTC

length: 15
V: TRBV5-1
J: TRBJ2-5
size: NA
D: TRBD1
CDR3: CASSAGTGLWETQYF
DNA: TGCGCCAGCAGCGCGGGGACAGGGCTATGGGAGACCCAGTACTTC

length: 16
V: TRBV3-1/TRBV3-2
J: TRBJ2-6
size: NA
D: TRBD2
CDR3: CASSQEAGGGANVLTF
DNA: TGTGCCAGCAGCCAAGAGGCGGGGGGTGGGGCCAACGTCCTGACTTTC

length: 11
V: TRBV29-1
J: TRBJ2-7
size: few
D: NA
CDR3: CSVARGYEQYF
DNA: TGCAGCGTTGCTAGGGGCTACGAGCAGTACTTC

length: 16
V: TRBV5-1
J: TRBJ2-7
size: NA
D: TRBD1
CDR3: CASSLAFDRAWDEQYF
DNA: TGCGCCAGCAGCTTGGCGTTCGACAGGGCTTGGGACGAGCAGTACTTC

length: 16
V: TRBV6-5
J: TRBJ1-5
size: NA
D: NA
CDR3: CASSYSEGLSNQPQHF
DNA: TGTGCCAGCAGTTACTCGGAGGGGCTGAGCAATCAGCCCCAGCATTTT